There are a few counts of the clone carrying this T cell receptor beta chain. No antigen is known for it. It was patients with CD8+CD57+ cell expansion by flow cytometry who were chosen for sequencing. Untreated patients provided the blood samples, with no therapy given before sampling. It was genomic DNA that served as the template for profiling TCR beta VDJ and CDR3. MiXCR, applied by TCRdb to the reads, yields one record per CDR3 protein. Here the sample spans 200,000 to 250,000 distinct CDR3 sequences, about 60% being singletons. This sample is part of a study of CD8+CD57+ T cells in acquired aplastic anemia. Looking at the study overall: Sorted CD4+ and CD8+ cells gave an average of 3.2 ug of DNA.

Germline V gene lookup returns CDR1 MGHDK and CDR2 SYGVNS. V lost 8 bases and J lost 10, with 15 bases in between. The CDR3 has 12 amino acids. Overall study results and limits: Over 25 CD8+ CDR3 sequences occurred in both the patients and the controls.

The chain combines TRBV25-1 with TRBJ1-3, with D unclear. This sequence was found in a human donor with aplastic anemia. The sequencing sample was made of sorted CD4+, CD8+, or CD8+CD57+ T cells (not recorded which) from PBMCs. CDR3 bases: TGTGCCAGCGCCGCTGGACGGGCTACCATATATTTT. Amino acid sequence: CASAAGRATIYF.